This TCR beta chain was sequenced for a study of cytomegalovirus exposure and HLA in healthy donors. Healthy bone marrow donors formed the donor group. PCR primers comprised 60 Vbeta and 13 Jbeta primers. Profiled with immunoSEQ multiplex PCR; TCRdb holds only in-frame clones, not every one. The table has 100,000 to 150,000 clones, over 70% seen once. CDR3 length equals 15 residues. CDR1 SGHRS and CDR2 YFSETQ come from the germline V gene. V gave up 2 bases and J gave up 4 bases; unmatched junction bases: 5. V and J are TRBV5-1 and TRBJ2-5; TRBD2 agrees at 10 bases. The receptor comes from a woman aged 40 to 50 in good health and CMV-seronegative. Sequencing input: PBMCs. CDR3 region: CASSLTSGEGETQYF. CDR3 in DNA: TGCGCCAGCAGCTTAACTAGCGGGGAGGGAGAGACCCAGTACTTC. Supplemented by reference TRBV5-1 and TRBJ2-5, the full variable domain reads KAGVTQTPRYLIKTRGQQVTLSCSPISGHRSVSWYQQTPGQGLQFLFEYFSETQRNKGNFPGRFSGRQFSNSRSEMNVSTLELGDSALYLCASSLTSGEGETQYFGPGTRLLVL.